The 22 T cell receptor beta chains below all came from one sample that was sequenced in a study of response to subunit inactivated influenza vaccine. Each CDR3 protein is one row after TCRdb ran MiXCR on the RT-PCR reads. This table holds under 750,000 distinct CDR3 sequences, about 12% found once. Sequenced material: PBMCs from blood, taken on the day of vaccination. These receptors came from a man between 50 and 59 years old who received an inactivated influenza vaccine.

This clonotype was recorded a few times. The chain joins TRBV2 to TRBJ2-2; perhaps D is TRBD1 or TRBD2 (5 bases each). V dropped 7 bases and J dropped 4 bases, with 13 bases sitting between them. CDR1 SNHLY and CDR2 FYNNEI come from the germline V gene. The CDR3 totals 14 residues. The CDR3 region has the DNA TGTGCCAGCACACCGGGGCCGGGCACCGGGGAGCTGTTTTTT. Amino acid sequence: CASTPGPGTGELFF.

This clonotype was detected only a few times. V and J are TRBV5-1 and TRBJ2-5; perhaps TRBD1 as D (5 bases). The germline CDR1 and CDR2 sequences are SGHRS and YFSETQ. The CDR3 length is 15 residues. Trimming removed 0 bases at V and 2 bases at J, with 11 bases between. This CDR3 is CASSLAVDTQETQYF. The DNA for the CDR3 is TGCGCCAGCAGCTTGGCCGTGGACACTCAAGAGACCCAGTACTTC. Supplemented by reference TRBV5-1 and TRBJ2-5, the full variable domain reads KAGVTQTPRYLIKTRGQQVTLSCSPISGHRSVSWYQQTPGQGLQFLFEYFSETQRNKGNFPGRFSGRQFSNSRSEMNVSTLELGDSALYLCASSLAVDTQETQYFGPGTRLLVL.

At least ten counts were recorded for this clonotype. CDR3 DNA sequence: TGCGCCAGCAGCCAATCGAGCGGGACGAGCTCCTACGAGCAGTACTTC. Its protein product is CASSQSSGTSSYEQYF. The chain recombines TRBV4-1 with TRBJ2-7, with 7 nucleotides matching TRBD2. The germline gives CDR1 MGHRA, CDR2 YSYEKL. This CDR3 has 16 amino acids. The ends lost 2 bases at V and 0 bases at J; junction bases unmatched: 7.

This chain links TRBV9 with TRBJ2-3, with 11 positions matching TRBD2. Trimming at V came to 0 bases and at J to 5 bases, leaving 5 bases not matched to a gene. The CDR3 totals 16 residues. CDR1 SGDLS and CDR2 YYNGEE come from the germline V gene. CDR3 protein: CASSVDWGTSGDTQYF. The DNA of the CDR3 is TGTGCCAGCAGCGTAGACTGGGGGACTAGCGGAGATACGCAGTATTTT.

This clonotype has more than one count but fewer than ten. V and J are TRBV20-1 and TRBJ2-7; 9 nucleotides agree with TRBD1. CDR3 length equals 14 residues. The V gene end was trimmed by 3 bases and the J gene end by 5 bases; junction bases not matched to a gene: 8. Germline loops: CDR1 DFQATT, CDR2 SNEGSKA (reference sequence). The CDR3 loop is CSARSDRGTNEQYF. In DNA form, the CDR3 reads TGCAGTGCTAGGAGTGACAGGGGGACCAACGAGCAGTACTTC.

The chain links TRBV10-3 to TRBJ2-5, with 8 bases aligning to TRBD1. The trim removed 3 bases at V and 4 bases at J, leaving 4 bases unmatched. Germline values: CDR1 ENHRY, CDR2 SYGVKD. This CDR3 has 14 amino acids. CDR3 amino acids: CAISDRGRGETQYF. In nucleotides, the CDR3 is TGTGCCATCAGTGACAGGGGGCGCGGAGAGACCCAGTACTTC.

This clonotype showed up just a few times. The chain links TRBV30 to TRBJ2-7; D gene ambiguous. This CDR3 spans 13 amino acids. Germline assignment: CDR1 GTSNPN and CDR2 SVGIG (reference sequence). Trimming took off 2 bases at V and 3 bases at J, with 11 bases between the two ends. CDR3 DNA: TGTGCCTGGAGTAGGCTAGTTTTCTACGAGCAGTACTTC. It translates to CAWSRLVFYEQYF. Full variable domain (remainder filled in from reference TRBV30 and TRBJ2-7): SQTIHQWPATLVQPVGSPLSLECTVEGTSNPNLYWYRQAAGRGLQLLFYSVGIGQISSEVPQNLSASRPQDRQFILSSKKLLLSDSGFYLCAWSRLVFYEQYFGPGTRLTVT.

The chain links TRBV6-2 or TRBV6-3 to TRBJ2-7; D might be TRBD2 (6 bases). Deletions cut 0 bases from V and 3 bases from J, with 9 bases between. CDR1 and CDR2 from the germline V gene are MNHEY and SVGEGT. The CDR3 sequence is 14 residues long. CDR3 in amino acids: CASSYSPGDYEQYF. The CDR3 bases are TGTGCCAGCAGTTACTCTCCGGGGGACTACGAGCAGTACTTC.

The chain combines TRBV6-2 or TRBV6-3 with TRBJ2-3; no definite D call. The CDR3 has 16 residues. V dropped 0 bases and J dropped 6 bases, with 16 bases sitting between them. Per the germline V gene, CDR1 is MNHEY and CDR2 is SVGEGT. Here the CDR3 reads CASSYSGSSTRDTQYF. CDR3 DNA: TGTGCCAGCAGTTACTCGGGGTCGTCCACAAGGGATACGCAGTATTTT.

The J gene is TRBJ1-6, the V gene TRBV6-2 or TRBV6-3; 9 positions match TRBD1. This CDR3 region has 15 residues. Per the germline V gene, CDR1 is MNHEY and CDR2 is SVGEGT. The V and J ends lost 2 bases and 8 bases, in that order; junction bases with no gene match: 4. The CDR3 sequence: CASSYVGQGYSPLHF. The CDR3 region has the DNA TGTGCCAGCAGTTACGTTGGACAGGGGTATTCACCCCTCCACTTT.

This clonotype was seen a handful of times. This chain links TRBV7-9 with TRBJ2-1, with D unresolved. V was pared by 5 bases and J by 9 bases, with 11 bases between. The CDR3 loop spans 12 amino acids. Germline V gene data show CDR1 as SEHNR and CDR2 as FQNEAQ (reference sequence). The CDR3 coding sequence is TGTGCCAGCAGCCCCCATTACGGTGAGCAGTTCTTC. Its protein product is CASSPHYGEQFF. Based on the CDR3 plus reference TRBV7-9 and TRBJ2-1, the full variable domain is DTGVSQNPRHKITKRGQNVTFRCDPISEHNRLYWYRQTLGQGPEFLTYFQNEAQLEKSRLLSDRFSAERPKGSFSTLEIQRTEQGDSAMYLCASSPHYGEQFFGPGTRLTVL.

There are many counts of this clonotype. The rearrangement links TRBV20-1 to TRBJ1-2; 9 bases line up with TRBD1. The length of the CDR3 is 15 residues. V shed 1 base and J 2 bases; nucleotides not matched to a gene: 5. Germline V gives CDR1 DFQATT, CDR2 SNEGSKA (reference sequence). The CDR3 DNA sequence: TGCAGTGCTAGAGCCAGGGACAGGGTGAACTATGGCTACACCTTC. Residues: CSARARDRVNYGYTF.

The table lists this clonotype with a few counts. V usage is TRBV4-1 and J usage is TRBJ1-2, with D perhaps matching TRBD1 (5 bases). The length of the CDR3 is 14 residues. Trimming shortened V by 3 bases and J by 0 bases, and 8 bases separated the two germline ends. The germline CDR1 and CDR2 sequences are MGHRA and YSYEKL. The CDR3: CASSHPGANYGYTF. CDR3 coding DNA: TGCGCCAGCAGCCACCCGGGGGCTAACTATGGCTACACCTTC.

This clonotype appeared many times. This chain joins TRBV12-3 or TRBV12-4 and TRBJ2-1; tentative D call: TRBD1 (5 bases). The CDR3 has 14 residues. Trimming removed 6 bases from V and 5 bases from J, with 14 bases in between. The CDR3 region is CASSPGHANNEQFF. The DNA for the CDR3 is TGTGCCAGCAGCCCTGGACACGCTAACAATGAGCAGTTCTTC.

The chain carries TRBV11-2 and TRBJ2-1; 13 positions match TRBD2. Germline loops: CDR1 SGHAT, CDR2 FQNNGV. The ends lost 5 bases at V and 9 bases at J; junction bases unmatched: 10. This CDR3 has 16 residues. As DNA, the CDR3 is TGTGCCAGCAGCATACTACTAGCGGGGGGGATCGTTGAGCAGTTCTTC. Its translation: CASSILLAGGIVEQFF.

This clonotype has a handful of counts. The J gene is TRBJ2-5, the V gene TRBV29-1, with D unclear. Germline V CDR1 and CDR2: SQVTM, ANQGSEA. The V and J ends lost 1 base and 4 bases respectively, with 13 bases between them. The CDR3 has 14 amino acids. CDR3 nucleotide sequence: TGCAGCGTTGAAGCCTGGCGTAAAGGAGAGACCCAGTACTTC. It is translated as CSVEAWRKGETQYF.

The genes are TRBV20-1 and TRBJ2-4, with D maybe TRBD1 (6 bases). V was trimmed by 1 base and J by 9 bases, leaving 10 bases between them. CDR1 and CDR2 from the germline V gene are DFQATT and SNEGSKA (reference sequence). This CDR3 region has 12 residues. CDR3 in amino acids: CSARAQGTIQYF. DNA of the CDR3: TGCAGTGCTAGAGCACAGGGAACCATTCAGTACTTC.

Many counts were recorded for this clonotype. This chain joins TRBV12-1 and TRBJ2-2; TRBD2 reflects the table's D call only, with no check against the DNA. TRBV12-1 is a pseudogene. The CDR3 sequence is 18 residues long. The CDR3, as DNA: TGTGCCAGCAGCCCAAACCGGACTAGCAGAACGAACACCGGGGAGCTGTTTTTT. The encoded protein is CASSPNRTSRTNTGELFF.

This clonotype was seen more than once but under ten times. The rearrangement uses TRBV6-1 and TRBJ2-2, with D possibly matching TRBD1 (6 bases). Deletions cut 1 base from V and 0 bases from J, with 9 bases between. CDR3 length equals 16 residues. CDR1 and CDR2 from the germline V gene are MNHNS and SASEGT. CDR3 sequence: CASSEVRTANTGELFF. Here the CDR3 DNA reads TGTGCCAGCAGTGAAGTCCGGACAGCGAACACCGGGGAGCTGTTTTTT.

The table lists this clonotype with a few counts. The chain recombines TRBV25-1 with TRBJ2-5; D perhaps matches TRBD2 (6 bases). Germline V gene sequence: CDR1 MGHDK, CDR2 SYGVNS. The CDR3 is 16 residues long. Trimming took 1 base from V and 2 from J, leaving 14 bases between them. The CDR3 sequence is CASSEFAGILQETQYF. The CDR3 bases are TGTGCCAGCAGTGAATTCGCGGGAATCCTACAAGAGACCCAGTACTTC.

This clonotype was seen more than once but under ten times. V gene TRBV20-1 combines with J gene TRBJ2-3, with D perhaps matching TRBD2 (7 bases). The length of the CDR3 is 16 residues. Germline loops: CDR1 DFQATT, CDR2 SNEGSKA (reference sequence). V shed 5 bases and J shed 4 bases, with 22 bases lying between them. The chain's CDR3 is CSAGALGGGDSDTQYF. The CDR3 DNA reads as TGCAGTGCTGGCGCCCTAGGGGGGGGCGATTCAGATACGCAGTATTTT.

CDR3 in amino acids: CASSLSQGANNEQFF. The CDR3 nucleotides read TGCGCCAGCAGCTTGAGCCAGGGGGCAAACAATGAGCAGTTCTTC. The chain is built from TRBV5-1 and TRBJ2-1, with 8 nucleotides matching TRBD1. Germline V gene sequence: CDR1 SGHRS, CDR2 YFSETQ. V gave up 1 base and J gave up 5 bases; unmatched junction bases: 5. The CDR3 is 15 residues long.